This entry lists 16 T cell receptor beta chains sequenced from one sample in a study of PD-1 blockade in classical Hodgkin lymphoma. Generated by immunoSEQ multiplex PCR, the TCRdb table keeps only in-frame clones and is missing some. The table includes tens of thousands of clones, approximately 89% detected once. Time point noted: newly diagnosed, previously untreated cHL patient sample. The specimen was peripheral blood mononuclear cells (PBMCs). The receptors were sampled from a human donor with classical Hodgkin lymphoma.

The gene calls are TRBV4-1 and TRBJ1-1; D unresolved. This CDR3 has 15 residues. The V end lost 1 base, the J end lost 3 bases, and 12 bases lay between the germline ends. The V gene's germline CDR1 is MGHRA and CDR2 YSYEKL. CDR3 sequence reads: CASSQGRRPHTEAFF. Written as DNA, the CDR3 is TGCGCCAGCAGCCAAGGTCGCAGACCACACACTGAAGCTTTCTTT.

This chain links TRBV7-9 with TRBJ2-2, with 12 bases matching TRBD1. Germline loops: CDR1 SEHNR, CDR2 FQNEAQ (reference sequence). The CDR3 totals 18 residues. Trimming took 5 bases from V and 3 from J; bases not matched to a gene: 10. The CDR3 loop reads CASSPYPGQGADTGELFF. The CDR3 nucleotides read TGTGCCAGCAGCCCCTACCCGGGACAGGGGGCGGACACCGGGGAGCTGTTTTTT.

CDR3 loop: CASSLAGADTQYF. The DNA for the CDR3 is TGCGCCAGTTCCCTAGCGGGAGCAGATACGCAGTATTTT. The V call is TRBV10-2, the J call TRBJ2-3, with 10 positions matching TRBD2. Trimming took 9 bases from V and 4 from J; bases not matched to a gene: 4. Germline CDR1 is WSHSY and CDR2 is SAAADI. There are 13 residues in the CDR3.

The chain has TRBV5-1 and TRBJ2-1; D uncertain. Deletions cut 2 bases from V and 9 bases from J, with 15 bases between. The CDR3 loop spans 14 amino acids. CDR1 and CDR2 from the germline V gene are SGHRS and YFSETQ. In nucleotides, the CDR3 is TGCGCCAGCAGCTTCCCCTCCTCTCTGGCTGAGCAGTTCTTC. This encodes CASSFPSSLAEQFF.

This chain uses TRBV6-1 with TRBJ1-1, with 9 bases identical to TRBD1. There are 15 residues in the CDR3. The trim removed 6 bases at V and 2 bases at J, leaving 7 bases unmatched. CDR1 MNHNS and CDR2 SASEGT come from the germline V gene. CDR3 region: CASSIQGAGNTEAFF. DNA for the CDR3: TGTGCCAGCAGCATACAGGGGGCTGGAAACACTGAAGCTTTCTTT.

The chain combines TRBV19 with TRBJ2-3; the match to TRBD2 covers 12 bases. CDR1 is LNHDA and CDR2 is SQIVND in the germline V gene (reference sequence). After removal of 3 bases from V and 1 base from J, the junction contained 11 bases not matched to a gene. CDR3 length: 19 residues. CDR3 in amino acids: CASSMPTSGSQIGTDTQYF. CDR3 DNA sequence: TGTGCCAGTAGTATGCCGACTAGCGGGAGCCAGATTGGCACAGATACGCAGTATTTT.

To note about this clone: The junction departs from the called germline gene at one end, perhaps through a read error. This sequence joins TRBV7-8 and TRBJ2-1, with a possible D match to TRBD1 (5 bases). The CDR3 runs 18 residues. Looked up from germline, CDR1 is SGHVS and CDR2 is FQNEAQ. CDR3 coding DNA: TGTGCCAGCAGCCCTACTGGGGCTGTTGGGGTTCTCAACAAGGAGCAGTTCTTC. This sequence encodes CASSPTGAVGVLNKEQFF.

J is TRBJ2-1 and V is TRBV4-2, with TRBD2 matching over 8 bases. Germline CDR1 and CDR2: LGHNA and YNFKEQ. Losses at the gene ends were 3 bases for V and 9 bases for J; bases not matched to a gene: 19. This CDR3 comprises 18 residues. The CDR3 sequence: CASSHDTGTRGMFSEQFF. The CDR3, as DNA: TGTGCCAGCAGCCATGATACCGGGACTAGGGGGATGTTTTCTGAGCAGTTCTTC.

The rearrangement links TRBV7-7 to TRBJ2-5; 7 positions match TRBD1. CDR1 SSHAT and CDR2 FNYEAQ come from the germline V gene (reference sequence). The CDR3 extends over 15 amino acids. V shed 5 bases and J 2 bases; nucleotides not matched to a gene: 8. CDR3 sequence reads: CASSPTGTVQETQYF. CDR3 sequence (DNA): TGTGCCAGCAGCCCTACCGGGACAGTACAAGAGACCCAGTACTTC.

CDR3 bases: TGCGCCAGCAGCTCGGGACTTCTAGGGGGCTACACCTTC. Amino acids: CASSSGLLGGYTF. This chain connects TRBV5-1 to TRBJ1-2; perhaps TRBD1 as D (5 bases). Germline values: CDR1 SGHRS, CDR2 YFSETQ. Trimming pared 3 bases from V and 8 bases from J, leaving 14 bases between. This CDR3 contains 13 residues.

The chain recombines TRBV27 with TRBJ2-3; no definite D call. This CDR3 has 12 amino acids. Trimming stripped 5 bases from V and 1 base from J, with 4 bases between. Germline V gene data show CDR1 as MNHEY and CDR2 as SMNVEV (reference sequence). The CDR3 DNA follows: TGTGCCAGCAGTCCCCGCACAGATACGCAGTATTTT. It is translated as CASSPRTDTQYF.

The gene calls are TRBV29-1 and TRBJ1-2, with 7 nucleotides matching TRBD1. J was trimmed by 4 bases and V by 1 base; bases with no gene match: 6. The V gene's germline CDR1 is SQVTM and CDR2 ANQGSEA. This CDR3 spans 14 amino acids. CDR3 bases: TGCAGCGTTGAAGTGCAGGGGGGTAGCTATGGCTACACCTTC. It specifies CSVEVQGGSYGYTF. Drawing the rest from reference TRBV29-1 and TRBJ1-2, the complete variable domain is SAVISQKPSRDICQRGTSLTIQCQVDSQVTMMFWYRQQPGQSLTLIATANQGSEATYESGFVIDKFPISRPNLTFSTLTVSNMSPEDSSIYLCSVEVQGGSYGYTFGSGTRLTVV.

The chain's CDR3 is CASTRLASLDEQFF. In DNA form, the CDR3 reads TGTGCCAGCACCAGACTAGCTTCCCTCGATGAGCAGTTCTTC. The V call is TRBV7-2, the J call TRBJ2-1, with 7 bases matching TRBD2. CDR3 size: 14 residues. V shed 7 bases, J shed 8 bases, and the junction held 11 bases outside the gene matches. Germline loops: CDR1 SGHTA, CDR2 FQGNSA.

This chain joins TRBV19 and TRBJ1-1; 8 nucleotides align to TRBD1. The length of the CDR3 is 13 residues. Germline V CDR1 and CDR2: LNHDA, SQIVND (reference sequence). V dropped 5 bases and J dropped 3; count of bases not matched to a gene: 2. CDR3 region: CASSSTGDTEAFF. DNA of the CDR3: TGTGCCAGTAGTTCGACAGGGGACACTGAAGCTTTCTTT.

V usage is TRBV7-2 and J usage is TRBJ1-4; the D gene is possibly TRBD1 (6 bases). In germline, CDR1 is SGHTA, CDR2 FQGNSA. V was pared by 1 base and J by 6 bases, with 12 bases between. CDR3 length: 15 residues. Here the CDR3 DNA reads TGTGCCAGCAGCTTAGTCGGGGGCTCGGATGAAAAACTGTTTTTT. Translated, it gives CASSLVGGSDEKLFF.

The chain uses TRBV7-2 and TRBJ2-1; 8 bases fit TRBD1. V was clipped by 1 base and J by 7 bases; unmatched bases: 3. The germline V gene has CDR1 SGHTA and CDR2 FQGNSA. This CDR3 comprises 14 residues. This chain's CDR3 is CASSLGTGRNEQFF. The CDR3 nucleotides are TGTGCCAGCAGCTTAGGGACAGGGCGGAATGAGCAGTTCTTC.